This is a list of T cell receptor beta chains from one sample in a study of shared clonotypes between healthy human individuals. Data came from immunoSEQ multiplex PCR; TCRdb stores just in-frame clones and leaves some out. This table has just over 2,000,000 clones, 85% to 95% appearing once. The sample taken for sequencing was naive CD4+ T cells sorted from blood. The receptor source for this set is a man between 18 and 35 years old in good health. CDR3s include the opening cysteine and the closing phenylalanine or tryptophan. A D gene is named only where the DNA matches it firmly. Clone size is not always given. Where it is, it says once, few, many or a class for expanded clones.

TRBJ2-2 TRBD2 NA TRBV4-1 TGCGCCAGCAGCCAAGAAACAGCGGGGAGGTGGGGACTAGCGGGAGAGACCGGGGAGCTGTTTTTT CASSQETAGRWGLAGETGELFF
TRBJ1-6 NA NA TRBV6-5 TGTGCCAGCAGTCGTGGACCTGATTCACCCCTCCACTTT CASSRGPDSPLHF
TRBJ2-2 NA NA TRBV21-1 TGTGCCAGCAGCGAACAACAGGGATATACCGGGGAGCTGTTTTTT CASSEQQGYTGELFF
TRBJ1-2 TRBD1 NA TRBV25-1 TGTGCCAGCAGTGAGTTTCCCCAGGGGGATGGCTACACCTTC CASSEFPQGDGYTF
TRBJ2-1 NA NA TRBV9 TGTGCCAGCAGCGTAGATCTCGGGAACAATGAGCAGTTCTTC CASSVDLGNNEQFF
TRBJ1-5 NA once TRBV18 TGTGCCAGCTCAGGCGGGGGGGAACAGCCCCAGCATTTT CASSGGGEQPQHF
TRBJ2-2 TRBD2 NA TRBV5-4 TGTGCCAGCAGCTTGCCTAGCGGGGGAACCGGGGAGCTGTTTTTT CASSLPSGGTGELFF
TRBJ2-1 TRBD1 NA TRBV6-1 TGTGCCAGCGAGGGACAGCAGTACAATGAGCAGTTCTTC CASEGQQYNEQFF
TRBJ2-2 NA NA TRBV18 TGTGCCAGCTCAGCGTTCCCTTCCACCGGGGAGCTGTTTTTT CASSAFPSTGELFF
TRBJ1-1 TRBD1 NA TRBV19 TGTGCCAGTACCTCGACAGGGGGGAACACTGAAGCTTTCTTT CASTSTGGNTEAFF
TRBJ1-5 TRBD1 NA TRBV4-1 TGCGCCAGCAGCCAAGGCCCGGGACAGGGTGGCAATCAGCCCCAGCATTTT CASSQGPGQGGNQPQHF
TRBJ1-4 TRBD1 NA TRBV6-1 TGTGCCAGCAGCGGACAGGGTTCTAATGAAAAACTGTTTTTT CASSGQGSNEKLFF
TRBJ2-3 TRBD2 NA TRBV4-1 TGCGCCAGCAGCCCCCTAGCGGGAGTCGCAGATACGCAGTATTTT CASSPLAGVADTQYF
TRBJ2-7 NA NA TRBV5-1 TGCGCCAGCAGCAGCTCGGGACTCGGCCCCTACGAGCAGTACTTC CASSSSGLGPYEQYF
TRBJ1-1 NA NA TRBV7-2 TGTGCCAGCAGCTTAAGGGCCGTCGGGGATTGGGCTGAAGCTTTCTTT CASSLRAVGDWAEAFF
TRBJ2-5 TRBD1 NA TRBV9 TGTGCCAGCAGCCCCAGACCGGGACAGGGGATCCTAGAGACCCAGTACTTC CASSPRPGQGILETQYF
TRBJ1-4 NA NA TRBV2 TGTGCCAGCAGTGAAGGCAGGGGTTCTAATGAAAAACTGTTTTTT CASSEGRGSNEKLFF
TRBJ2-3 NA NA TRBV6-1 TGTGCCAGCAGTGAAGGAAGCTTCACAGATACGCAGTATTTT CASSEGSFTDTQYF
TRBJ1-4 NA NA TRBV7-2 TGTGCCAGCAGCCCCTCTATGGGAAAGAATGAAAAACTGTTTTTT CASSPSMGKNEKLFF
TRBJ2-2 NA NA TRBV5-4 TGTGCCAGCAGCTTCCCCCCCGGGATGGGCGGGGAGCTGTTTTTT CASSFPPGMGGELFF
TRBJ1-5 NA few TRBV2 TGTGCCAAAGGGACCAGGGGTCAGCCCCAGCATTTT CAKGTRGQPQHF
TRBJ1-1 NA NA TRBV28 TGTGCCAGCAGATGGGGTACACAGAGAGAAGCTTTCTTT CASRWGTQREAFF
TRBJ1-1 TRBD1 NA TRBV6-5 TGTGCCAGCTCAGACAGGGGGAGTTCTGAAGCTTTCTTT CASSDRGSSEAFF
TRBJ2-2 NA NA TRBV18 TGTGCCAGCTCTCAAACCGGGGAGCTGTTTTTT CASSQTGELFF
TRBJ1-2 NA NA TRBV29-1 TGCAGCGTTGAAGATCGGGCTGTCTATGGCTACACCTTC CSVEDRAVYGYTF
TRBJ2-3 NA NA TRBV11-2 TGTGCCAGCAGCCCTCGCCAGCGGATGAACACAGATACGCAGTATTTT CASSPRQRMNTDTQYF
TRBJ1-1 NA NA TRBV7-3 TGTGCCAGCAGCACACATCCCTACACTGAAGCTTTCTTT CASSTHPYTEAFF
TRBJ2-5 NA NA TRBV5-1 TGCGCCAGCAGCTCCGTGGGGGCACAAGAGACCCAGTACTTC CASSSVGAQETQYF
TRBJ2-3 TRBD2 once TRBV6-4 TGTGCCAGCAGCGCTAGCGGGAGTGTAGATACGCAGTATTTT CASSASGSVDTQYF
TRBJ1-6 NA NA TRBV5-8 TGTGCCAGCAGCTTGGGACAGAAAAATTCACCCCTCCACTTT CASSLGQKNSPLHF
TRBJ2-7 NA NA TRBV5-1 TGCGCCAGCAGCCTCGGGGGAAACGCCTACGAGCAGTACTTC CASSLGGNAYEQYF
TRBJ1-3 NA NA TRBV2 TGTGCCAGCAGGGCAGGGATATCTGGAAACACCATATATTTT CASRAGISGNTIYF
TRBJ2-1 TRBD2 NA TRBV9 TGTGCCAGCAGCGCCTTACTAGCGGAAAACAATGAGCAGTTCTTC CASSALLAENNEQFF
TRBJ2-1 TRBD2 once TRBV9 TGTGCCAGCAGCGAGGGCGGCGGGAGTATCGATGAGCAGTTCTTC CASSEGGGSIDEQFF
TRBJ2-5 TRBD1 NA TRBV18 TGTGCCAGCTCAGCCGGACAGGGGGCACTTGGAGAGACCCAGTACTTC CASSAGQGALGETQYF
TRBJ1-6 NA NA TRBV27 TGTGCCAGCAGTTTGGTAGGACAGATTAATAATTCACCCCTCCACTTT CASSLVGQINNSPLHF
TRBJ2-3 TRBD2 NA TRBV5-1 TGCGCCAGCAGCTTGAGCGGGGGTACCCCAAACACAGATACGCAGTATTTT CASSLSGGTPNTDTQYF
TRBJ2-5 NA NA TRBV11-2 TGTGCCAGCAGCCCAAGGGGCCTACAAGAGACCCAGTACTTC CASSPRGLQETQYF
TRBJ2-2 TRBD2 NA TRBV28 TGTGCCAGCACCGCCGCGAGCGGGGGGACGAACACCGGGGAGCTGTTTTTT CASTAASGGTNTGELFF
TRBJ1-3 NA NA TRBV9 TGTGCCAGCAGCCCACCCTCTGGAAACACCATATATTTT CASSPPSGNTIYF
TRBJ1-2 TRBD1 NA TRBV7-9 TGTGCCAGCAGCTACGAGTCCAGTCAGGGGGCTGGCTATGGCTACACCTTC CASSYESSQGAGYGYTF
TRBJ2-5 NA NA TRBV18 TGTGCCAGCTCACCACCGGAGGGACGCGAGACCCAGTACTTC CASSPPEGRETQYF
TRBJ1-1 NA NA TRBV25-1 TGTGCCAGCACCGGACCCAGGAACACTGAAGCTTTCTTT CASTGPRNTEAFF
TRBJ1-1 NA once TRBV6-1 TGTGCCAGCAGCCGCTCGTGGCAGTTGAACACTGAAGCTTTCTTT CASSRSWQLNTEAFF
TRBJ2-5 TRBD2 NA TRBV9 TGTGCCAGCAGATGGACTAGCGGACAAGAGACCCAGTACTTC CASRWTSGQETQYF
TRBJ2-5 NA NA TRBV4-2 TGTGCCAGCAGCCAAGACCCCGAGCGGGAGACCCAGTACTTC CASSQDPERETQYF
TRBJ1-2 NA few TRBV5-1 TGCGCCAGCAGCTTGCGCCTGGCAACAGTTAACTATGGCTACACCTTC CASSLRLATVNYGYTF
TRBJ1-6 NA NA TRBV6-6 TGTGCCAGCCTTCAGGGGAGGTTTTATAATTCACCCCTCCACTTT CASLQGRFYNSPLHF
TRBJ1-1 TRBD1 NA TRBV6-6 TGTGCCACAGGGGGGACTCTGAACACTGAAGCTTTCTTT CATGGTLNTEAFF
TRBJ1-5 NA NA TRBV28 TGTGCCAGCAGCTCCCTCGGGAGGGTTCAGCCCCAGCATTTT CASSSLGRVQPQHF
TRBJ1-5 NA NA TRBV7-2 TGTGCCAGCAGCTTAGCCCCAGGGCCGGATCAGCCCCAGCATTTT CASSLAPGPDQPQHF
TRBJ2-1 NA NA TRBV7-9 TGTGCCAGCAGCCCAGGCGCTAGCCCCACGGGAGAGCAGTTCTTC CASSPGASPTGEQFF
TRBJ2-3 NA NA TRBV20-1 TGCAGTGCTAGACTGGGAGATACGCAGTATTTT CSARLGDTQYF
TRBJ2-5 NA NA TRBV11-1 TGTGCCAGCAGCTCAACGGGGAGAGACCAAGAGACCCAGTACTTC CASSSTGRDQETQYF
TRBJ2-3 NA NA TRBV9 TGTGCCAGCAGCGTAGAATTCCAGGAGCGTAGCACAGATACGCAGTATTTT CASSVEFQERSTDTQYF
TRBJ2-4 NA once TRBV28 TGTGCCAGCAGCAGACAGTTTAATTTAGCCAAAAACATTCAGTACTTC CASSRQFNLAKNIQYF
TRBJ2-3 NA NA TRBV6-1 TGTGCCAGCAGTGAATCGCCTTTATATACGCAGTATTTT CASSESPLYTQYF